This entry describes one T cell receptor (beta chain). Its antigen is not identified. One end of the junction varies from germline; a read error may be responsible. These data originate in a study of regulatory T cells in long-lasting Graves disease. Study summary: The term persistent Graves' disease signified upward of 5 years on antithyroid drugs with positive TSH receptor antibodies.

Both iRepertoire HTBI primers and Arm-PCR of CDR3 regions were used to build the TCR beta libraries. MiXCR, run by TCRdb on the multiplex PCR reads, gives a single entry per CDR3 protein. The sample consists of a few hundred thousand distinct CDR3 sequences, roughly 24% of them appearing once. Study-level findings and limits: It was in persistent disease that TRBV28, TRBJ1-2 and TRBJ2-5 were favored. Among persistent patients, a larger number of public clonotypes were shared (about 3,000) than among newly diagnosed patients (about 950).

The CDR3 runs 12 residues. Germline V gene sequence: CDR1 MNHEY, CDR2 SVGAGI. The sample's time point: persistent/refractory GD, antithyroid drugs over 5 years with positive TRAb. From PBMCs, RNA was extracted and then used to make the TCR library. Graves' disease diagnosis followed American Thyroid Association guidelines. This sequence was found in a woman aged 40 to 50 with Graves disease. The input for sequencing was peripheral blood mononuclear cells (PBMCs), taken when the disease was refractory, from a patient treated with antithyroid drugs. The rearrangement joins TRBV6-5 to TRBJ2-1, with 9 bases fitting TRBD1. CDR3 DNA sequence: TGTGCCAGCAGTTACTCGGGACAGGGTTTGCTCTTC. Protein sequence: CASSYSGQGLLF.